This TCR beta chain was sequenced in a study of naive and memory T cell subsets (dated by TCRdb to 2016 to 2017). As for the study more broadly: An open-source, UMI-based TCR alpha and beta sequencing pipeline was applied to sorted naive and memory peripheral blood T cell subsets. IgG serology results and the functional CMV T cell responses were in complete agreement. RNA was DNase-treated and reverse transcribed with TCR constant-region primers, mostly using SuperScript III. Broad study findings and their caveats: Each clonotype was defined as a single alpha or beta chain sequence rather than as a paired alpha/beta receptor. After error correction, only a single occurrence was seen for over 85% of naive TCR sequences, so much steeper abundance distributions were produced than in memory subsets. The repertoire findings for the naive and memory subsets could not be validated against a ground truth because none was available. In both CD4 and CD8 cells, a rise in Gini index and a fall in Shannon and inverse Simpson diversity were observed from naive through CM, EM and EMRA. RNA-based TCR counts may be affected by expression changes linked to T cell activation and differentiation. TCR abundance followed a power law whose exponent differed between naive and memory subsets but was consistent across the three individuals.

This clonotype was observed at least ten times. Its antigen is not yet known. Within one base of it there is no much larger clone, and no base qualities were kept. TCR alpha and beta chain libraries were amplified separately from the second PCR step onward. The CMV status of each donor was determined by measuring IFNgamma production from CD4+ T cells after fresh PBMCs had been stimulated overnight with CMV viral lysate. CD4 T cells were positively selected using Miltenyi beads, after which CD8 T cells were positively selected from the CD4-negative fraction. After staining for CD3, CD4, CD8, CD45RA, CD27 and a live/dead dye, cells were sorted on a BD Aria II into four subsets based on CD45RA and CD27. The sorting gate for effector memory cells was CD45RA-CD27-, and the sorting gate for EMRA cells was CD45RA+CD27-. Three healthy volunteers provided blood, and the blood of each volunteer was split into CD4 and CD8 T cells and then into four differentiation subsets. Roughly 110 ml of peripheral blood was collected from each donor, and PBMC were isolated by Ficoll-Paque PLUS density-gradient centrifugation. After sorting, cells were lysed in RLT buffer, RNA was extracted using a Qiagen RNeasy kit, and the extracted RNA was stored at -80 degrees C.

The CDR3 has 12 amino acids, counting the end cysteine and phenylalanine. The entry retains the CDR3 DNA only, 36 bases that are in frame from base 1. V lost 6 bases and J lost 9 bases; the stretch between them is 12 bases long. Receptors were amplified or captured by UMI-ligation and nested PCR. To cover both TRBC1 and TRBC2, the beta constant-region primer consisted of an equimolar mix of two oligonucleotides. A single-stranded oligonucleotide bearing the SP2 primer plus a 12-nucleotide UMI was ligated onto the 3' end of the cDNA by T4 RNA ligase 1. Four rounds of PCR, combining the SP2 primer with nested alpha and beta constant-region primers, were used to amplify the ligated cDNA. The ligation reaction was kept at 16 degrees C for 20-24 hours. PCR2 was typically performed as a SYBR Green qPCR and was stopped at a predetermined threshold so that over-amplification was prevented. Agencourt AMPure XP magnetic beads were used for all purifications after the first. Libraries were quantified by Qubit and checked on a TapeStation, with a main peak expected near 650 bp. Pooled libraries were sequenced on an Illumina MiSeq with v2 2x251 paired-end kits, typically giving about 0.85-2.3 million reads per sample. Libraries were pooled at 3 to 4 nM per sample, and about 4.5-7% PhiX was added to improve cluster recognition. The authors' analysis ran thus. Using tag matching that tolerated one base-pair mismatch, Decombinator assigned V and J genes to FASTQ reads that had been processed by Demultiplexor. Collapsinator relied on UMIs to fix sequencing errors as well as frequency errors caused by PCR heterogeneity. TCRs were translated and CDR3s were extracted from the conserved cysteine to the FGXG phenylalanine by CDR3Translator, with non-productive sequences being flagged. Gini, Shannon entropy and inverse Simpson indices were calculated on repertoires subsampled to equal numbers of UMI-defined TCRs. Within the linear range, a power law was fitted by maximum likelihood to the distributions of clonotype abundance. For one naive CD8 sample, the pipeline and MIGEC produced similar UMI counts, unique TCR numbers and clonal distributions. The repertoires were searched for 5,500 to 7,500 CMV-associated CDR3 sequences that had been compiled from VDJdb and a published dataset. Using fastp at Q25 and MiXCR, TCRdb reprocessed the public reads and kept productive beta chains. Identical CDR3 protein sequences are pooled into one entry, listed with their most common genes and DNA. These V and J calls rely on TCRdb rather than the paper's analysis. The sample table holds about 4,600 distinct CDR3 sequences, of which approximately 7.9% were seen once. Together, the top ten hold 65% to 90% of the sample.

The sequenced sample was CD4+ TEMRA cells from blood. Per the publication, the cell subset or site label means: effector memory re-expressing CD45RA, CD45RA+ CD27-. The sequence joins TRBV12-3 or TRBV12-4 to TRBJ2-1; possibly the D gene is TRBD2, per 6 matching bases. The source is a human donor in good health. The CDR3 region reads CASRTLAREQFF. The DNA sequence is TGTGCCAGCAGGACACTAGCTCGTGAGCAGTTCTTC.